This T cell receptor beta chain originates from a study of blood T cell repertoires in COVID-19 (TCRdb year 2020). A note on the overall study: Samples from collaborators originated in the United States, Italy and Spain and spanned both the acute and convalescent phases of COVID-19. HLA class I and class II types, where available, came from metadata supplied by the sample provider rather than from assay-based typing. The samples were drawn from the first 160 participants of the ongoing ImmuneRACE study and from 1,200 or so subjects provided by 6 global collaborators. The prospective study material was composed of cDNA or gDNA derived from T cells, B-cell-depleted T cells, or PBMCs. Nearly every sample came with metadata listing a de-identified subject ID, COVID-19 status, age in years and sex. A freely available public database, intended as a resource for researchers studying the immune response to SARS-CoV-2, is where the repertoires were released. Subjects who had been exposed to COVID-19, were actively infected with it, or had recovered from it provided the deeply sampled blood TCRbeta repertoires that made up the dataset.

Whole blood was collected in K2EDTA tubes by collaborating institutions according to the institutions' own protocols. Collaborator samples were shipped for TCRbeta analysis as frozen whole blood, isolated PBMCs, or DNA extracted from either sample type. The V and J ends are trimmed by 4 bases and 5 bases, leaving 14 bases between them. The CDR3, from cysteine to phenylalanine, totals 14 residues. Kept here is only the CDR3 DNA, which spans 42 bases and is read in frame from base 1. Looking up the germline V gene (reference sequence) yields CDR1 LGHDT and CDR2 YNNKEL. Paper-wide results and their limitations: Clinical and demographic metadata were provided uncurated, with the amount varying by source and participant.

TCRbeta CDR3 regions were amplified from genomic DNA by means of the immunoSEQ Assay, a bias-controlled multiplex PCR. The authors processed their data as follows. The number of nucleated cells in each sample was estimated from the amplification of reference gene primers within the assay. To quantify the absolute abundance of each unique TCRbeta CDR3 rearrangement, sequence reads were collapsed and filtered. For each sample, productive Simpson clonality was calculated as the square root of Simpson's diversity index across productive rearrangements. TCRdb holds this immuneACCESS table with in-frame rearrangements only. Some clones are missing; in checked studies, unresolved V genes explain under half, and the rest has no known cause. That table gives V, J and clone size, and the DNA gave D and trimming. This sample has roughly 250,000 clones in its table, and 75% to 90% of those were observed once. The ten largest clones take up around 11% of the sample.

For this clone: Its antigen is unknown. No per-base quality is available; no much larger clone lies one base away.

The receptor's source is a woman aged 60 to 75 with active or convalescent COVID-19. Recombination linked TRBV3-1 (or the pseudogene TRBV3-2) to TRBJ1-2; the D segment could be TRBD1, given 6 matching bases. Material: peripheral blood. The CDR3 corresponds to CASSRSQGPYGYTF. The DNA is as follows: TGTGCCAGCAGCCGATCCCAGGGGCCGTATGGCTACACCTTC.